The 12 T cell receptor beta chains below were found in one sample sequenced in a study of CD8 T cells in ankylosing spondylitis. TCRdb recomputed calls from the 5' RACE reads with MiXCR, one row per CDR3 protein. The profile covers some 220,000 distinct CDR3 sequences, with over 9.5% appearing a single time and around 3% taken by the ten largest. The sample was blood, either unsorted or a sorted T cell fraction (not recorded which). The receptors shown here come from a male donor with ankylosing spondylitis or in good health (not recorded which).

This clonotype was observed many times. V is TRBV3-1 and J is TRBJ1-1; 7 bases match TRBD1. Losses at the gene ends were 3 bases for V and 1 base for J; bases not matched to a gene: 8. Looked up from germline, CDR1 is LGHDT and CDR2 is YNNKEL (reference sequence). The CDR3 extends over 16 amino acids. DNA for the CDR3: TGTGCCAGCAGCCAGGGGGGACAGAGTTGGAACACTGAAGCTTTCTTT. Its protein product is CASSQGGQSWNTEAFF.

This clonotype was seen ten or more times. The chain joins TRBV20-1 to TRBJ1-2; weak D call: TRBD1 (6 bases). The CDR3 consists of 14 residues. Trimming took off 2 bases at V and 8 bases at J, with 18 bases between the two ends. The germline V gene encodes CDR1 DFQATT and CDR2 SNEGSKA (reference sequence). The CDR3 DNA reads as TGCAGTGCTAGAAGGAGGCTTGGGGGCGAGGGCTACACCTTC. This sequence encodes CSARRRLGGEGYTF.

This clonotype occurred many times. The chain employs TRBV3-1 and TRBJ1-5; D gene ambiguous. This CDR3 has 12 residues. From germline, CDR1 is LGHDT and CDR2 YNNKEL (reference sequence). Trimming shortened V by 1 base and J by 6 bases, and 4 bases separated the two germline ends. CDR3 sequence (DNA): TGTGCCAGCAGCCAAGGTGGTCAGCCCCAGCATTTT. This translates into CASSQGGQPQHF. Looking up the rest from reference TRBV3-1 and TRBJ1-5 gives the full variable domain: DTAVSQTPKYLVTQMGNDKSIKCEQNLGHDTMYWYKQDSKKFLKIMFSYNNKELIINETVPNRFSPKSPDKAHLNLHINSLELGDSAVYFCASSQGGQPQHFGDGTRLSIL.

This clonotype showed up many times. The chain carries TRBV30 and TRBJ2-1; possible D gene TRBD1, 5 bases. V lost 7 bases and J lost 8, with 12 bases in between. The germline CDR1 and CDR2 sequences are GTSNPN and SVGIG (reference sequence). CDR3 length: 11 residues. CDR3 amino acids: CASSRVDEQFF. CDR3 in DNA: TGTGCCTCAAGCAGGGTCGATGAGCAGTTCTTC.

This clonotype was detected a few times. V gene TRBV30 combines with J gene TRBJ1-2; TRBD1 aligns across 8 bases. The CDR3 extends over 15 amino acids. The V gene end was trimmed by 2 bases and the J gene end by 3 bases; junction bases not matched to a gene: 8. CDR1 is GTSNPN and CDR2 is SVGIG in the germline V gene (reference sequence). CDR3 in DNA: TGTGCCTGGAGTCTTGACAGGGGCTTATACTATGGCTACACCTTC. Amino acids: CAWSLDRGLYYGYTF.

This clonotype showed up many times. V usage is TRBV6-4 and J usage is TRBJ2-5; possibly TRBD1 or TRBD2 for D (6 bases each). Germline CDR1 is MRHNA and CDR2 is SNTAGT. Between the trimmed V and J ends, which lost 5 bases and 2 bases, there was a span of 27 bases. This CDR3 is built from 19 residues. CDR3 region: CASSHQLRGVGGGQETQYF. CDR3 in DNA: TGTGCCAGCAGTCACCAATTACGGGGAGTCGGGGGCGGTCAAGAGACCCAGTACTTC.

In its sample, this clonotype was seen many times. This chain uses TRBV15 with TRBJ2-7; D may be TRBD2 (6 bases). This CDR3 is 13 amino acids long. V dropped 6 bases and J dropped 6 bases, with 15 bases sitting between them. Germline CDR1 reads LNHNV; CDR2 reads YYDKDF (reference sequence). Here the CDR3 DNA reads TGTGCCACCAGGGCGGGAACCTGGTCCGAGCAGTACTTC. This gives the protein CATRAGTWSEQYF.

The chain has TRBV18 and TRBJ1-1; no clear D. This CDR3 region has 15 residues. Germline values: CDR1 KGHSH, CDR2 LQKENI. The V end was cut by 3 bases, the J end by 3 bases, with 14 bases between. In nucleotides, the CDR3 is TGTGCCAGCTCACCCGAGCGAGCGGTTGACACTGAAGCTTTCTTT. It codes for CASSPERAVDTEAFF.

This clonotype was observed many times. V gene TRBV20-1 combines with J gene TRBJ2-7; possible D gene TRBD1, 6 bases. V lost 3 bases to trimming and J lost 2 bases, with 11 bases between them. The CDR3 consists of 13 residues. Germline V CDR1 and CDR2: DFQATT, SNEGSKA (reference sequence). The CDR3 DNA follows: TGCAGTGCTAGCGGACGGGACACCTACGAGCAGTACTTC. Translated: CSASGRDTYEQYF.

This clonotype was found a few times. The rearrangement joins TRBV5-1 to TRBJ2-2; perhaps TRBD1 as D (5 bases). The V end lost 0 bases, the J end lost 6 bases, and 12 bases lay between the germline ends. Looked up from germline, CDR1 is SGHRS and CDR2 is YFSETQ. The CDR3 spans 15 residues. The CDR3 nucleotides are TGCGCCAGCAGCTTGGTAGGGGTTGTTGCCGGGGAGCTGTTTTTT. This translates into CASSLVGVVAGELFF. The complete variable domain, with remaining parts taken from reference TRBV5-1 and TRBJ2-2, reads KAGVTQTPRYLIKTRGQQVTLSCSPISGHRSVSWYQQTPGQGLQFLFEYFSETQRNKGNFPGRFSGRQFSNSRSEMNVSTLELGDSALYLCASSLVGVVAGELFFGEGSRLTVL.

This clonotype was picked up many times. The V and J genes are TRBV2 and TRBJ1-1; D gene ambiguous. This CDR3 has 12 amino acids. The V end was cut by 9 bases, the J end by 3 bases, with 11 bases between. Germline V gives CDR1 SNHLY, CDR2 FYNNEI. CDR3 in amino acids: CARGIDDTEAFF. The CDR3 coding sequence is TGTGCCAGAGGGATTGACGACACTGAAGCTTTCTTT.

In DNA form, the CDR3 reads TGTGCCTGGTACCGAAAGACGACTAGCGGGGTCTCTGGGGCCAACGTCCTGACTTTC. This gives the protein CAWYRKTTSGVSGANVLTF. V gene TRBV30 combines with J gene TRBJ2-6; 11 nucleotides match TRBD2. In germline, CDR1 is GTSNPN, CDR2 SVGIG (reference sequence). The length of the CDR3 is 19 residues. V dropped 5 bases and J dropped 0; count of bases not matched to a gene: 12.